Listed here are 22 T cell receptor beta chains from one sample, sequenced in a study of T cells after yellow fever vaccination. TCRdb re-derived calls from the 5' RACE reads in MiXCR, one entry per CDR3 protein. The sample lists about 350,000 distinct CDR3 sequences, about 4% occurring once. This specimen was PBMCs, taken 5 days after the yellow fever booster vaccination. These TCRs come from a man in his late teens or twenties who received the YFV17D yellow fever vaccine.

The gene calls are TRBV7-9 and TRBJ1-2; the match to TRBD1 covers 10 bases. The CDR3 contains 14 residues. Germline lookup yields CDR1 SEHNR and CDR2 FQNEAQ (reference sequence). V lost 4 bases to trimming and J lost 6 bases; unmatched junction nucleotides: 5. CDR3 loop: CASSSWGQGHGYTF. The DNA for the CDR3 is TGTGCCAGCAGCTCTTGGGGACAGGGGCATGGCTACACCTTC.

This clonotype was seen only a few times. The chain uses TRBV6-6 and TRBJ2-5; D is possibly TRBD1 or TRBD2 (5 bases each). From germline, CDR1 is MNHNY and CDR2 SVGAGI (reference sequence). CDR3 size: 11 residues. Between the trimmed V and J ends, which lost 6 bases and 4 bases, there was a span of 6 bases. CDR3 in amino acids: CASRGTETQYF. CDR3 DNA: TGTGCCAGCAGGGGGACAGAGACCCAGTACTTC.

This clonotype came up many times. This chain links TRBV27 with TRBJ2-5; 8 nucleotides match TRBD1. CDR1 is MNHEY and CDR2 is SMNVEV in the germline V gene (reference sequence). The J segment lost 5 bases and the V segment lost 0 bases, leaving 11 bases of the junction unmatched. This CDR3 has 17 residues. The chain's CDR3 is CASSLSRGRGAGETQYF. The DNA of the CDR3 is TGTGCCAGCAGTTTATCCAGGGGGCGCGGGGCGGGGGAGACCCAGTACTTC.

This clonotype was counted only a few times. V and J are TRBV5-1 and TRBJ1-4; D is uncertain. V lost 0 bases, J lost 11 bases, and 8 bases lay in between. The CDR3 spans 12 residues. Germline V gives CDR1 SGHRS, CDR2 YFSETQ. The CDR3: CASSLGGRKLFF. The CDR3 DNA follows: TGCGCCAGCAGCTTGGGGGGTAGGAAACTGTTTTTT. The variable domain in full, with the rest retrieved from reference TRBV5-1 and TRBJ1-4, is KAGVTQTPRYLIKTRGQQVTLSCSPISGHRSVSWYQQTPGQGLQFLFEYFSETQRNKGNFPGRFSGRQFSNSRSEMNVSTLELGDSALYLCASSLGGRKLFFGSGTQLSVL.

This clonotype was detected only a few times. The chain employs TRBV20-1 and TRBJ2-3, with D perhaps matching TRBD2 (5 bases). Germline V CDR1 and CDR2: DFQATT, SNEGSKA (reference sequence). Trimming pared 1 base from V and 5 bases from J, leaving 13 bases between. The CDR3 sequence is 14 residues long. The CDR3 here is CSARVSGSLDTQYF. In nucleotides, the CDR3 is TGCAGTGCTAGAGTCTCGGGGTCATTAGATACGCAGTATTTT.

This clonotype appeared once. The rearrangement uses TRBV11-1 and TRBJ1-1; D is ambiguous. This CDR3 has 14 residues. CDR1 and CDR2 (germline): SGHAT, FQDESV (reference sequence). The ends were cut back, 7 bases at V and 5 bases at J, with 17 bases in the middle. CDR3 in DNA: TGTGCCAGCAACGACCGGACGGGAGGGACTGAAGCTTTCTTT. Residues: CASNDRTGGTEAFF.

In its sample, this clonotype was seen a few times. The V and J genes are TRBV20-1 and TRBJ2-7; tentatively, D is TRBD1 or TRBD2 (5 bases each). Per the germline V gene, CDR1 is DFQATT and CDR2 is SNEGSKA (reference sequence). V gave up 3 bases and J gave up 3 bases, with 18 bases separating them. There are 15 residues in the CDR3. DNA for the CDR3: TGCAGTGCTAGGGGGGTAATCAGCGGACTCTACGAGCAGTACTTC. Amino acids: CSARGVISGLYEQYF.

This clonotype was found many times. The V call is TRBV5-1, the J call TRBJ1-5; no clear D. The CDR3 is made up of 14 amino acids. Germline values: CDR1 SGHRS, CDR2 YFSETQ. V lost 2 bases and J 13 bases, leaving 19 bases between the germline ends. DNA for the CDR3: TGCGCCAGCAGCTTCTATGGCGGGCCCAATGGTCAGCATTTT. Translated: CASSFYGGPNGQHF.

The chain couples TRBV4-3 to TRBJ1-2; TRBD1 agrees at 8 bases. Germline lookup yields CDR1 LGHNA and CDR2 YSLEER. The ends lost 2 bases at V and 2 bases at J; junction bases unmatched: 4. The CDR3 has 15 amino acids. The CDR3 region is CASSQNRGYNYGYTF. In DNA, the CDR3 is TGCGCCAGCAGCCAAAACAGGGGGTACAACTATGGCTACACCTTC.

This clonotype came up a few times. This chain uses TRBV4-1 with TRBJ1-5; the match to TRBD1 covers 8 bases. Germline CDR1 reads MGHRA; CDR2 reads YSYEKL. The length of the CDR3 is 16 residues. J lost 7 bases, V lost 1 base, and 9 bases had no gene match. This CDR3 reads CASSQVGRGLRQPQHF. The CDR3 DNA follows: TGCGCCAGCAGCCAAGTAGGCAGGGGGCTTCGGCAGCCCCAGCATTTT.

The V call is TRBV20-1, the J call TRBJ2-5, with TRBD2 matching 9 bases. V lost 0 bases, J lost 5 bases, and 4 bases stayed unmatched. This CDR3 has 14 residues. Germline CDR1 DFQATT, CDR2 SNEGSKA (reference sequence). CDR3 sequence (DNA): TGCAGTGCTAGAGATTATACTAGCGGGGAGACCCAGTACTTC. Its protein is CSARDYTSGETQYF.

Here the CDR3 reads CASSFRGDYTGELFF. The CDR3, as DNA: TGTGCCAGCAGCTTCCGCGGGGATTACACCGGGGAGCTGTTTTTT. The chain links TRBV7-9 to TRBJ2-2; weak D call: TRBD2 (6 bases). Trimming removed 3 bases from V and 3 bases from J, with 11 bases in between. This CDR3 spans 15 amino acids. CDR1 is SEHNR, CDR2 FQNEAQ, per germline (reference sequence).

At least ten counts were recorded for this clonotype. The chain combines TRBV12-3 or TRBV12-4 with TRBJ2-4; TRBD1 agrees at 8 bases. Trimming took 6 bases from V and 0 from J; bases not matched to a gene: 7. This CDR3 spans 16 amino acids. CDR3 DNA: TGTGCCAGCAGCCCCAGGGGGCTTCTAGCCAAAAACATTCAGTACTTC. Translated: CASSPRGLLAKNIQYF.

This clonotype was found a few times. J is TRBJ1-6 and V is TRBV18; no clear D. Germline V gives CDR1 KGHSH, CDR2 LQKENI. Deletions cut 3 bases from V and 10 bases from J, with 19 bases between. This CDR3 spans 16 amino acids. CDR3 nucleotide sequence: TGTGCCAGCTCACCCAATGAGGTCATTGGCTCCTCACCCCTCCACTTT. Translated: CASSPNEVIGSSPLHF. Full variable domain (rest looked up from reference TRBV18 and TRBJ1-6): NAGVMQNPRHLVRRRGQEARLRCSPMKGHSHVYWYRQLPEEGLKFMVYLQKENIIDESGMPKERFSAEFPKEGPSILRIQQVVRGDSAAYFCASSPNEVIGSSPLHFGNGTRLTVT.

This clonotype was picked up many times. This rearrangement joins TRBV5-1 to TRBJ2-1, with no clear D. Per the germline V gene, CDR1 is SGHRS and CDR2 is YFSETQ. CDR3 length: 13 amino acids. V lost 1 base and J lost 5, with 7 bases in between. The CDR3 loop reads CASSLSQNNEQFF. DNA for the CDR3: TGCGCCAGCAGCTTGTCCCAGAACAATGAGCAGTTCTTC. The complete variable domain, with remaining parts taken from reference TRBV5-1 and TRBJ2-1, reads KAGVTQTPRYLIKTRGQQVTLSCSPISGHRSVSWYQQTPGQGLQFLFEYFSETQRNKGNFPGRFSGRQFSNSRSEMNVSTLELGDSALYLCASSLSQNNEQFFGPGTRLTVL.

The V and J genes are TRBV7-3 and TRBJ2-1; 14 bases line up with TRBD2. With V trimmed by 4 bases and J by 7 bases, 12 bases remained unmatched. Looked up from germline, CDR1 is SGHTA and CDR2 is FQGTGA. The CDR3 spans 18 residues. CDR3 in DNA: TGTGCCAGCAGCTCCCCTGGACTAGCGGGGGGCAAAGGAAATGAGCAGTTCTTC. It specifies CASSSPGLAGGKGNEQFF.

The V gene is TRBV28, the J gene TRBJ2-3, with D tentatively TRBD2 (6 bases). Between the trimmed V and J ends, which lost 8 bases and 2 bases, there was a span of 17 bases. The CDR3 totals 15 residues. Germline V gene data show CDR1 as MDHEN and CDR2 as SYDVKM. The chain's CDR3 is CASFSSGRDTDTQYF. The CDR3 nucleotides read TGTGCCAGCTTCTCTTCGGGGCGGGACACAGATACGCAGTATTTT.

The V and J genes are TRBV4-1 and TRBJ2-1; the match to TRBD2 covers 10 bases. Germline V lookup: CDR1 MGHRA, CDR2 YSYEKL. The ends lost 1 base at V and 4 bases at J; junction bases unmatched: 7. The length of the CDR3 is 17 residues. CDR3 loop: CASSQGEAGGLYNEQFF. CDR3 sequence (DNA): TGCGCCAGCAGCCAAGGGGAAGCGGGGGGGCTTTACAATGAGCAGTTCTTC.

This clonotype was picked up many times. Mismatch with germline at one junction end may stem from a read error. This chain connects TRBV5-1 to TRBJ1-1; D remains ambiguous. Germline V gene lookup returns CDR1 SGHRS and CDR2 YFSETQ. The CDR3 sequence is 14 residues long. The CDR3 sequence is CASSLGGSNTEAFF. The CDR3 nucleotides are TGTGCCAGCAGTTTAGGAGGCAGCAACACTGAAGCTTTCTTT.

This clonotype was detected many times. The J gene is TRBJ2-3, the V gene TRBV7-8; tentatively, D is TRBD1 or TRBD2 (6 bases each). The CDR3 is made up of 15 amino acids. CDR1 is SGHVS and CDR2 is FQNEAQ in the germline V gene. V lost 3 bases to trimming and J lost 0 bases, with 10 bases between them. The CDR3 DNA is TGTGCCAGCAGCTTTGAGGGGGGAAGCACAGATACGCAGTATTTT. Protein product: CASSFEGGSTDTQYF.

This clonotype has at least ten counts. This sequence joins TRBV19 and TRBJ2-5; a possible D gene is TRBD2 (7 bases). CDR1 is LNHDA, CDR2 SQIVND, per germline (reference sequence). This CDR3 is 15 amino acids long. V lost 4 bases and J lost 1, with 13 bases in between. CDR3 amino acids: CASSRGRGAQETQYF. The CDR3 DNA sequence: TGTGCCAGTAGTAGGGGCCGGGGGGCCCAAGAGACCCAGTACTTC.

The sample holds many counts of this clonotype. The chain's CDR3 is CAWGVRTGLYEQYF. CDR3 nucleotides: TGTGCCTGGGGGGTGAGGACAGGGCTCTACGAGCAGTACTTC. The chain carries TRBV30 and TRBJ2-7; 8 bases are shared with TRBD1. Germline trimming cut 5 bases from V and 3 bases from J; bases unmatched to any gene: 9. This CDR3 is 14 amino acids long. In germline, CDR1 is GTSNPN, CDR2 SVGIG (reference sequence).